This is a list of T cell receptor beta chains from one sample in a study of early T cells in non-severe SARS-CoV-2 infection. TCRdb reanalysed the 5' RACE reads using MiXCR and keeps one entry per CDR3 protein. The sample includes tens of thousands of distinct CDR3 sequences, 4.5% of them seen just once. The sequencing sample was made of whole blood. These receptors came from an adult who was a healthcare worker with PCR-confirmed SARS-CoV-2 infection or an uninfected control (not recorded which). Each CDR3 is given with its conserved first and last residue. A D gene is named only where the DNA matches it firmly. Clone size is stated in some rows and not others, as once, few, many or a class when expanded.

CDR3aa: CASGPDPGTGAAYEQYF
CDR3nt: TGTGCTAGTGGACCCGACCCCGGGACAGGGGCAGCCTACGAGCAGTACTTC
v_gene: TRBV12-5
abundance: few
j_gene: TRBJ2-7
d_gene: TRBD1

CDR3aa: CSVEFSRGNEQFF
CDR3nt: TGCAGCGTTGAATTCTCCCGCGGCAATGAGCAGTTCTTC
v_gene: TRBV29-1
abundance: many
j_gene: TRBJ2-1
d_gene: NA

CDR3aa: CASSPGDRADYEQYF
CDR3nt: TGTGCCAGCAGTCCGGGGGACAGGGCGGACTACGAGCAGTACTTC
v_gene: TRBV12-3/TRBV12-4
abundance: many
j_gene: TRBJ2-7
d_gene: TRBD1

CDR3aa: CASSFELGRYEQYF
CDR3nt: TGCGCCAGCAGCTTCGAACTAGGCCGCTACGAGCAGTACTTC
v_gene: TRBV5-1
abundance: few
j_gene: TRBJ2-7
d_gene: NA

CDR3aa: CASREEALFF
CDR3nt: TGTGCCAGCAGGGAGGAGGCGCTGTTTTTT
v_gene: TRBV7-2
abundance: NA
j_gene: TRBJ2-2
d_gene: NA

CDR3aa: CSASRVGSTDTQYF
CDR3nt: TGCAGTGCTAGCAGGGTGGGAAGCACAGATACGCAGTATTTT
v_gene: TRBV20-1
abundance: many
j_gene: TRBJ2-3
d_gene: NA

CDR3aa: CASSFLAGPQETQYF
CDR3nt: TGTGCCAGCAGCTTTCTAGCGGGGCCTCAAGAGACCCAGTACTTC
v_gene: TRBV7-8
abundance: medium-sized
j_gene: TRBJ2-5
d_gene: TRBD2

CDR3aa: CASSPADTQYF
CDR3nt: TGTGCCAGCAGCCCTGCAGATACGCAGTATTTT
v_gene: TRBV7-2
abundance: many
j_gene: TRBJ2-3
d_gene: NA

CDR3aa: CASSLGVRNEQFF
CDR3nt: TGTGCCAGCAGCTTAGGGGTGAGAAATGAGCAGTTCTTC
v_gene: TRBV11-2
abundance: many
j_gene: TRBJ2-1
d_gene: NA

CDR3aa: CAISEKQRGTDTQYF
CDR3nt: TGTGCCATCAGTGAGAAACAGCGAGGCACAGATACGCAGTATTTT
v_gene: TRBV10-3
abundance: many
j_gene: TRBJ2-3
d_gene: NA

CDR3aa: CSTTVSMGGELFF
CDR3nt: TGCAGCACAACCGTCTCTATGGGCGGGGAGCTGTTTTTT
v_gene: TRBV29-1
abundance: many
j_gene: TRBJ2-2
d_gene: NA

CDR3aa: CASSYPQGAYEQYF
CDR3nt: TGTGCCAGCAGTTACCCCCAGGGCGCCTACGAGCAGTACTTC
v_gene: TRBV6-2/TRBV6-3
abundance: NA
j_gene: TRBJ2-7
d_gene: NA

CDR3aa: CASSSQRGLYTEAFF
CDR3nt: TGTGCCAGTAGTTCCCAACGGGGCTTGTACACTGAAGCTTTCTTT
v_gene: TRBV19
abundance: many
j_gene: TRBJ1-1
d_gene: NA

CDR3aa: CASQYRPGHQETQYF
CDR3nt: TGTGCCAGCCAATATAGACCCGGCCATCAAGAGACCCAGTACTTC
v_gene: TRBV18
abundance: many
j_gene: TRBJ2-5
d_gene: NA

CDR3aa: CASSFGTLYEQYF
CDR3nt: TGTGCCAGCAGCTTTGGGACACTTTACGAGCAGTACTTC
v_gene: TRBV7-6
abundance: NA
j_gene: TRBJ2-7
d_gene: NA

CDR3aa: CSVEEGTSGTYNEQFF
CDR3nt: TGCAGCGTTGAAGAGGGGACTAGCGGGACATACAATGAGCAGTTCTTC
v_gene: TRBV29-1
abundance: NA
j_gene: TRBJ2-1
d_gene: TRBD2

CDR3aa: CASILTGENQPQHF
CDR3nt: TGTGCCAGCATCCTGACAGGGGAGAATCAGCCCCAGCATTTT
v_gene: TRBV9
abundance: many
j_gene: TRBJ1-5
d_gene: TRBD1

CDR3aa: CASSQDLSSYNEQFF
CDR3nt: TGCGCCAGCAGCCAGGACTTAAGCTCCTACAATGAGCAGTTCTTC
v_gene: TRBV5-1
abundance: few
j_gene: TRBJ2-1
d_gene: NA

CDR3aa: CASSLYVGVVDEKLFF
CDR3nt: TGTGCCAGCAGTTTATATGTTGGGGTCGTCGATGAAAAACTGTTTTTT
v_gene: TRBV28
abundance: NA
j_gene: TRBJ1-4
d_gene: NA

CDR3aa: CASSPYFQGSSYEQYF
CDR3nt: TGCGCCAGCAGCCCATATTTTCAGGGGAGCTCCTACGAGCAGTACTTC
v_gene: TRBV4-3
abundance: many
j_gene: TRBJ2-7
d_gene: NA

CDR3aa: CAISETSPGLTEAFF
CDR3nt: TGTGCCATCAGTGAGACAAGTCCGGGCCTCACTGAAGCTTTCTTT
v_gene: TRBV10-3
abundance: many
j_gene: TRBJ1-1
d_gene: NA

CDR3aa: CASSLPRTKDNEQYF
CDR3nt: TGTGCCAGCAGTTTACCCCGTACGAAGGACAACGAGCAGTACTTC
v_gene: TRBV27
abundance: NA
j_gene: TRBJ2-7
d_gene: NA

CDR3aa: CASSFKAGGTHEQYF
CDR3nt: TGTGCCAGCAGCTTTAAAGCAGGGGGTACCCACGAGCAGTACTTC
v_gene: TRBV7-2
abundance: many
j_gene: TRBJ2-7
d_gene: TRBD1

CDR3aa: CASSLGGPGQGASPLHF
CDR3nt: TGTGCCAGCAGCTTAGGGGGGCCGGGACAGGGGGCTTCACCCCTCCACTTT
v_gene: TRBV7-6
abundance: many
j_gene: TRBJ1-6
d_gene: TRBD1

CDR3aa: CASRKFGRAVWTEAFF
CDR3nt: TGTGCCAGCAGGAAATTTGGGAGGGCGGTTTGGACTGAAGCTTTCTTT
v_gene: TRBV12-3/TRBV12-4
abundance: many
j_gene: TRBJ1-1
d_gene: NA

CDR3aa: CASSIAGAITDTQYF
CDR3nt: TGTGCCAGCAGTATAGCGGGGGCGATAACAGATACGCAGTATTTT
v_gene: TRBV5-6
abundance: many
j_gene: TRBJ2-3
d_gene: TRBD2

CDR3aa: CASSLTETTNQPQHF
CDR3nt: TGTGCCAGCAGTTTGACAGAGACCACGAATCAGCCCCAGCATTTT
v_gene: TRBV6-2/TRBV6-3
abundance: many
j_gene: TRBJ1-5
d_gene: NA

CDR3aa: CASSMVPRLATDTQYF
CDR3nt: TGCGCCAGCAGCATGGTCCCACGACTAGCCACAGATACGCAGTATTTT
v_gene: TRBV5-1
abundance: many
j_gene: TRBJ2-3
d_gene: TRBD2

CDR3aa: CASSAGLAASKRYF
CDR3nt: TGTGCCAGCAGCGCTGGACTAGCGGCCTCAAAGCGGTATTTT
v_gene: TRBV7-9
abundance: NA
j_gene: TRBJ2-3
d_gene: TRBD2

CDR3aa: CASSSRASGGVNTGELFF
CDR3nt: TGTGCCAGCAGCTCCCGTGCTAGCGGGGGGGTGAACACCGGGGAGCTGTTTTTT
v_gene: TRBV5-4
abundance: many
j_gene: TRBJ2-2
d_gene: TRBD2

CDR3aa: CASSFPPTGTQETQYF
CDR3nt: TGTGCCAGCAGCTTCCCCCCGACAGGGACACAAGAGACCCAGTACTTC
v_gene: TRBV7-9
abundance: many
j_gene: TRBJ2-5
d_gene: TRBD1

CDR3aa: CASSAQGRINQPQHF
CDR3nt: TGTGCCAGCAGCGCACAGGGGAGAATCAATCAGCCCCAGCATTTT
v_gene: TRBV28
abundance: many
j_gene: TRBJ1-5
d_gene: TRBD1

CDR3aa: CASSLGLLVLGPSEQYF
CDR3nt: TGTGCCAGCAGCTTGGGGCTCCTGGTACTCGGCCCCAGCGAGCAGTACTTC
v_gene: TRBV5-8
abundance: many
j_gene: TRBJ2-7
d_gene: NA

CDR3aa: CSVEPGQGFEAFF
CDR3nt: TGCAGCGTCGAACCGGGACAGGGTTTTGAAGCTTTCTTT
v_gene: TRBV29-1
abundance: few
j_gene: TRBJ1-1
d_gene: TRBD1

CDR3aa: CSVGTTRAGYGYTF
CDR3nt: TGTAGCGTCGGAACAACCAGGGCGGGCTATGGCTACACCTTC
v_gene: TRBV29-1
abundance: many
j_gene: TRBJ1-2
d_gene: NA

CDR3aa: CASSPRTASTEAFF
CDR3nt: TGCGCCAGCAGCCCACGGACAGCTTCCACTGAAGCTTTCTTT
v_gene: TRBV5-1
abundance: many
j_gene: TRBJ1-1
d_gene: NA

CDR3aa: CASSPRGQGPYEQYF
CDR3nt: TGTGCCAGCAGCCCGAGGGGACAGGGACCCTACGAGCAGTACTTC
v_gene: TRBV7-8
abundance: NA
j_gene: TRBJ2-7
d_gene: TRBD1

CDR3aa: CASSLASPNYGYTF
CDR3nt: TGCGCCAGCAGCTTAGCCAGCCCGAACTATGGCTACACCTTC
v_gene: TRBV5-1
abundance: many
j_gene: TRBJ1-2
d_gene: NA

CDR3aa: CASSLIQGTANTEAFF
CDR3nt: TGCGCCAGCAGCCTCATACAGGGGACGGCGAACACTGAAGCTTTCTTT
v_gene: TRBV4-1
abundance: many
j_gene: TRBJ1-1
d_gene: TRBD1

CDR3aa: CASSQDWASGETQYF
CDR3nt: TGCGCCAGCAGCCAAGATTGGGCTTCAGGAGAGACCCAGTACTTC
v_gene: TRBV4-3
abundance: NA
j_gene: TRBJ2-5
d_gene: NA

CDR3aa: CASSATGENQPQHF
CDR3nt: TGTGCCAGCAGTGCGACAGGGGAAAATCAGCCCCAGCATTTT
v_gene: TRBV12-3/TRBV12-4
abundance: many
j_gene: TRBJ1-5
d_gene: TRBD1

CDR3aa: CASIGRSPSPEQFF
CDR3nt: TGTGCCAGCATTGGGCGCTCCCCGTCTCCGGAGCAGTTCTTC
v_gene: TRBV6-2/TRBV6-3
abundance: many
j_gene: TRBJ2-1
d_gene: NA

CDR3aa: CSANLAGAGEQFF
CDR3nt: TGCAGTGCTAATTTGGCGGGAGCGGGTGAGCAGTTCTTC
v_gene: TRBV20-1
abundance: NA
j_gene: TRBJ2-1
d_gene: TRBD2

CDR3aa: CASSEREPDTQYF
CDR3nt: TGTGCCAGCAGCGAGCGGGAGCCAGATACGCAGTATTTT
v_gene: TRBV12-3/TRBV12-4
abundance: few
j_gene: TRBJ2-3
d_gene: TRBD2

CDR3aa: CASSRLGGSYNEQFF
CDR3nt: TGTGCCAGCAGCCGCCTCGGAGGGTCCTACAATGAGCAGTTCTTC
v_gene: TRBV7-2
abundance: many
j_gene: TRBJ2-1
d_gene: NA

CDR3aa: CASSSDTGTGYGYTF
CDR3nt: TGTGCCAGCAGCTCGGATACCGGGACAGGCTATGGCTACACCTTC
v_gene: TRBV3-1
abundance: many
j_gene: TRBJ1-2
d_gene: TRBD1

CDR3aa: CASSRRTGEHYGYTF
CDR3nt: TGTGCCAGCAGCCGCCGGACAGGGGAACACTATGGCTACACCTTC
v_gene: TRBV7-2
abundance: many
j_gene: TRBJ1-2
d_gene: TRBD1

CDR3aa: CARAGLAGGGDTQYF
CDR3nt: TGTGCCAGGGCGGGACTAGCGGGGGGCGGCGATACGCAGTATTTT
v_gene: TRBV2
abundance: few
j_gene: TRBJ2-3
d_gene: TRBD2

CDR3aa: CASSIDGGAVNQPQHF
CDR3nt: TGTGCCAGTAGTATCGACGGGGGCGCGGTCAATCAGCCCCAGCATTTT
v_gene: TRBV19
abundance: NA
j_gene: TRBJ1-5
d_gene: NA